What follows is one TCR beta chain and its context. Genomic DNA of every subset was divided equally among multiple immunoSEQ plates. Using immunoSEQ multiplex PCR, the repertoire was profiled, and TCRdb retains in-frame clones only, with some absent. This sample has a few hundred thousand clones, with roughly four fifths found just once. This specimen comes from a study of shared clonotypes between healthy human individuals. Donors comprised healthy HIV-negative adults lacking recent acute infections or vaccinations. Around 91 million PBMCs were counted before genomic DNA extraction. Germline CDR1 LNHNV, CDR2 YYDKDF (reference sequence). The V and J ends lost 0 bases and 3 bases respectively, with 12 bases between them. The CDR3 extends over 16 amino acids.

The sample was PBMCs. This receptor was identified in a woman between 40 and 50 years old in good health. Some clones in this sample may be carry-over from other donors' samples. The chain has TRBV15 and TRBJ1-5; D unresolved. The CDR3, as DNA: TGTGCCACCAGCAGAGATACTCGCAGAGACAATCAGCCCCAGCATTTT. This gives the protein CATSRDTRRDNQPQHF.